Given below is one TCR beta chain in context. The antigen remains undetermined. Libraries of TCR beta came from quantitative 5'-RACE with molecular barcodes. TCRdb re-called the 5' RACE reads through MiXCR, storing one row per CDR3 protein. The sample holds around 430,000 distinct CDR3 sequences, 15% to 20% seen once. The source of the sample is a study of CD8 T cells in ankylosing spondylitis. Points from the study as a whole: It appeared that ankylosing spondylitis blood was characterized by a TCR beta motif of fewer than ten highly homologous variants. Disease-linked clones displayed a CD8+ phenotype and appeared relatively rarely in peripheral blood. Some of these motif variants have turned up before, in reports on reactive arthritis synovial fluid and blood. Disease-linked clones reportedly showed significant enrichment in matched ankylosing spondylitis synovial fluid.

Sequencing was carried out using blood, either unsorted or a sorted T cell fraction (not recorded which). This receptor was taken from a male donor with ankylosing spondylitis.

The CDR3 coding sequence is TGCGCCAGCAGTCAACCACTAGCGTCAAGCACAGATACGCAGTATTTT. Encoded protein: CASSQPLASSTDTQYF. The chain is built from TRBV5-1 and TRBJ2-3, with 7 bases that match TRBD2. Trimming cost V 5 bases and J 0 bases; bases outside gene matches: 9. Germline V lookup: CDR1 SGHRS, CDR2 YFSETQ. The CDR3 is made up of 16 amino acids.